This TCR beta chain was captured in a study of cytomegalovirus exposure and HLA in healthy donors. About the research overall: Among around 400 genotyped donors, more than 65% fell in the Caucasian-associated ancestry cluster.

V dropped 5 bases and J dropped 4 bases, with 17 bases sitting between them. CDR1 and CDR2 (germline): MNHEY, SMNVEV (reference sequence). The CDR3 runs 15 residues. Regarding the study as a whole: In a later analysis, TCR beta V- and J-gene trimming was associated with a missense DCLRE1C variant.

Amplification used 60 Vbeta primers and 13 Jbeta primers. Per the original methods: Counted up in a later analysis, unique TCR beta chains came to about 83 million, with some 9.9 million shared. The assay was immunoSEQ multiplex PCR, and TCRdb's table has in-frame clones only and misses some. V and J calls and clone size are those listed in that table; D and trimming were worked out from the DNA. The sample records 120,000 or so clones, about 83% being singletons. Of note for this clone: What it binds is not known.

Sequences were obtained from PBMCs. V is TRBV27 and J is TRBJ2-5; D may be TRBD2 (5 bases). This sequence originates from a man younger than 40 in good health and CMV-seronegative. The CDR3: CASSLQGRGVETQYF. CDR3 coding DNA: TGTGCCAGCAGTCTCCAAGGACGGGGAGTAGAGACCCAGTACTTC.